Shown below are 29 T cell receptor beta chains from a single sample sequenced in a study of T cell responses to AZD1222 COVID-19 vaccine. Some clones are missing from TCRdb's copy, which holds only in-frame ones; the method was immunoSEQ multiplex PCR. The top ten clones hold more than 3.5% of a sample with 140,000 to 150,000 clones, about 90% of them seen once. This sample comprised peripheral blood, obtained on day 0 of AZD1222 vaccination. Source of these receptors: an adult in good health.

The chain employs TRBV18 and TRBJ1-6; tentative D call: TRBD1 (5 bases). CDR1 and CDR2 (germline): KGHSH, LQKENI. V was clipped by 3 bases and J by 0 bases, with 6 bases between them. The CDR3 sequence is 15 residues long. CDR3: CASSPDSSYNSPLHF. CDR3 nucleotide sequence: TGTGCCAGCTCACCCGACAGCTCCTATAATTCACCCCTCCACTTT.

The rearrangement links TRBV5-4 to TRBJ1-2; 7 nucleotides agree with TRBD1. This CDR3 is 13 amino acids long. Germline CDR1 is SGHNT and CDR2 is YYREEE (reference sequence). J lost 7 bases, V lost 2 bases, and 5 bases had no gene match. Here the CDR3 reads CASSFGGTVGYTF. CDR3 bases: TGTGCCAGCAGCTTCGGAGGGACAGTTGGCTACACCTTC.

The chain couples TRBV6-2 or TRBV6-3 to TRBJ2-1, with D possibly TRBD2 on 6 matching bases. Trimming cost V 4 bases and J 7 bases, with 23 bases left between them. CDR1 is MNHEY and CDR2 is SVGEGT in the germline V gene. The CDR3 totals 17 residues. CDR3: CASSFYGSTGFYNEQFF. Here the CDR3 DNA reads TGTGCCAGCAGTTTCTACGGGAGTACCGGCTTTTATAATGAGCAGTTCTTC.

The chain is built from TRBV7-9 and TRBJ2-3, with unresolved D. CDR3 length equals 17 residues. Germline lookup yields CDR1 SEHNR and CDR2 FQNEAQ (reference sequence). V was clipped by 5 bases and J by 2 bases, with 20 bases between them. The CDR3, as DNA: TGTGCCAGCAGCCCCGGCATTCTGGTAGGGTCCACAGATACGCAGTATTTT. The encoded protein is CASSPGILVGSTDTQYF.

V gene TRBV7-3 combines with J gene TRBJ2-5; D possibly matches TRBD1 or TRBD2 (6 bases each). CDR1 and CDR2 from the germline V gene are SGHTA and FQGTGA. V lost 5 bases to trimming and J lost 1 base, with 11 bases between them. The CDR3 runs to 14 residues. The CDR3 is CASSQPGAQETQYF. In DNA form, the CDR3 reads TGTGCCAGCAGCCAACCGGGGGCCCAAGAGACCCAGTACTTC. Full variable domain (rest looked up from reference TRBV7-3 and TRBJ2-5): GAGVSQTPSNKVTEKGKYVELRCDPISGHTALYWYRQSLGQGPEFLIYFQGTGAADDSGLPNDRFFAVRPEGSVSTLKIQRTERGDSAVYLCASSQPGAQETQYFGPGTRLLVL.

The CDR3, as DNA: TGTGCCAGCTCAACCGTGAACTCCTACAATGAGCAGTTCTTC. Translation gives CASSTVNSYNEQFF. The chain recombines TRBV18 with TRBJ2-1; D gene unclear. In germline, CDR1 is KGHSH, CDR2 LQKENI. V shed 5 bases and J shed 0 bases, with 8 bases lying between them. The CDR3 length is 14 residues.

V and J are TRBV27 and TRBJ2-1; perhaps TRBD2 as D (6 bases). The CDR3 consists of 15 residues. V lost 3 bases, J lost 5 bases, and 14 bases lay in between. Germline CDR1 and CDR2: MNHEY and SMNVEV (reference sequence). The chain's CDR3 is CASSLVGTRNNEQFF. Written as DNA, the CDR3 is TGTGCCAGCAGTTTGGTCGGGACTCGCAACAATGAGCAGTTCTTC.

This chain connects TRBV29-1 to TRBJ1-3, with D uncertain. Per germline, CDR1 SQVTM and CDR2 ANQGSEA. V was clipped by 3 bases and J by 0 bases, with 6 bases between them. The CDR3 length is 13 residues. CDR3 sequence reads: CSVEPISGNTIYF. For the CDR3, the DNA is TGCAGCGTTGAGCCCATCTCTGGAAACACCATATATTTT.

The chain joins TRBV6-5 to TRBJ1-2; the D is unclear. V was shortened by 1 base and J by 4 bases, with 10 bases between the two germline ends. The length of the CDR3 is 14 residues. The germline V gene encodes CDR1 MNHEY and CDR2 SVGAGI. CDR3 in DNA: TGTGCCAGCAGTTACTTAAGGGCTAGCTATGGCTACACCTTC. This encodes CASSYLRASYGYTF.

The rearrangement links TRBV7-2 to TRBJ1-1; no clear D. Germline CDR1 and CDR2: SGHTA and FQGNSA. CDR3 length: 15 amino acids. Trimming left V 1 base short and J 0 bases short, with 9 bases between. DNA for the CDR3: TGTGCCAGCAGCTTAGTTCGGGCCTTGAACACTGAAGCTTTCTTT. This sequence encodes CASSLVRALNTEAFF.

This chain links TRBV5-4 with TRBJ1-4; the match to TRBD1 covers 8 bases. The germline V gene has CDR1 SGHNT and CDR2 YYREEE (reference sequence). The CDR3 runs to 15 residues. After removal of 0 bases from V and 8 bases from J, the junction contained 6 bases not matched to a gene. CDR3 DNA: TGTGCCAGCAGCTTGGGGGACAGGAGTGGAGAAAAACTGTTTTTT. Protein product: CASSLGDRSGEKLFF.

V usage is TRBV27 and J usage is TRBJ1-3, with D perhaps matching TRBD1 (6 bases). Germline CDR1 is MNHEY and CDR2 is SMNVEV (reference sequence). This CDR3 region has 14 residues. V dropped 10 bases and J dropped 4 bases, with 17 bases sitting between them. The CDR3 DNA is TGTGCCACAAGGGGGGGGGCATACGGAAACACCATATATTTT. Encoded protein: CATRGGAYGNTIYF.

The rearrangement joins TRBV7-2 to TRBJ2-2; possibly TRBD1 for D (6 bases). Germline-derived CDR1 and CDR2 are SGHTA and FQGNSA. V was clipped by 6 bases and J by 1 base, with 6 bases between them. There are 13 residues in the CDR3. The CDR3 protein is CASRDRNTGELFF. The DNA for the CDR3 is TGTGCCAGCAGGGACAGGAACACCGGGGAGCTGTTTTTT.

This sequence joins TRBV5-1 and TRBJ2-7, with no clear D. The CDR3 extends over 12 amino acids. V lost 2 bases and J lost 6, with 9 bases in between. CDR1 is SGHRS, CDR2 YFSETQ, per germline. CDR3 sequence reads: CASSFTVSEQYF. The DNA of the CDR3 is TGCGCCAGCAGCTTCACGGTTAGCGAGCAGTACTTC.

CDR3 loop: CASSQGRTYEQYF. The CDR3 DNA sequence: TGTGCCAGCAGCCAGGGGAGGACCTACGAGCAGTACTTC. V is TRBV5-6 and J is TRBJ2-7; D may correspond to TRBD1 or TRBD2 (6 bases each). Germline-derived CDR1 and CDR2 are SGHDT and YYEEEE. Trimming removed 4 bases at V and 2 bases at J, with 10 bases between. The CDR3 consists of 13 residues.

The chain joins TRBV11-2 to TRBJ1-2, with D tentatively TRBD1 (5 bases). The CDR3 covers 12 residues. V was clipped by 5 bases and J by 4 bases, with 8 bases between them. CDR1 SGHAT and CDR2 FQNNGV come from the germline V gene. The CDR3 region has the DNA TGTGCCAGCAGCGGGGGAAGCTATGGCTACACCTTC. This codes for CASSGGSYGYTF.

The DNA for the CDR3 is TGCGCCAGCAGCCAAGAACCGGGAGGGCACACCGGGGAGCTGTTTTTT. As protein: CASSQEPGGHTGELFF. This chain joins TRBV4-3 and TRBJ2-2; 8 bases are a match to TRBD2. This CDR3 is 16 amino acids long. Germline V CDR1 and CDR2: LGHNA, YSLEER. V lost 0 bases to trimming and J lost 3 bases; unmatched junction nucleotides: 3.

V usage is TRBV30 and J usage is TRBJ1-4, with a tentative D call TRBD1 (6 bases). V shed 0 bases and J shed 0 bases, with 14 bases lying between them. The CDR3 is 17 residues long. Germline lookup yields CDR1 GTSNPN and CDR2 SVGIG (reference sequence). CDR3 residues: CAWSVGRGRTTNEKLFF. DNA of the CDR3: TGTGCCTGGAGTGTAGGCAGGGGCCGAACAACTAATGAAAAACTGTTTTTT.

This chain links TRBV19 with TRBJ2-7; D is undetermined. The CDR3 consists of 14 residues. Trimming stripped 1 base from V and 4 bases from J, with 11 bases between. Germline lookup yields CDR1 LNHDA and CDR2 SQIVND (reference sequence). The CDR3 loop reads CASSIGVIGYEQYF. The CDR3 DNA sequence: TGTGCCAGTAGTATAGGCGTCATAGGATACGAGCAGTACTTC.

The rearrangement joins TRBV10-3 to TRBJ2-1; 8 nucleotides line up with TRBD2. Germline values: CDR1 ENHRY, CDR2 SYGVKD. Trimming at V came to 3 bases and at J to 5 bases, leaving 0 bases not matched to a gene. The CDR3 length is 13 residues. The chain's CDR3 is CAISDGGDNEQFF. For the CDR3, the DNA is TGTGCCATCAGTGACGGGGGGGACAATGAGCAGTTCTTC.

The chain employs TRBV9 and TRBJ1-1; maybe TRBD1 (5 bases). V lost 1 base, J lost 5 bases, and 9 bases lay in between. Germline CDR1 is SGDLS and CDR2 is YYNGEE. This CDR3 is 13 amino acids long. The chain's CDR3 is CASSVSGLTEAFF. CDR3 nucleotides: TGTGCCAGCAGCGTATCAGGGTTGACTGAAGCTTTCTTT.

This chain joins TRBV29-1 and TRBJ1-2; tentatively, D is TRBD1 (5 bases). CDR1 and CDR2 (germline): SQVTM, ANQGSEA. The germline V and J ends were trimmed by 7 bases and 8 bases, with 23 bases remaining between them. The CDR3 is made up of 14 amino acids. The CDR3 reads CSAHLGGLELGYTF. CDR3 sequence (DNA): TGCAGCGCGCACCTCGGGGGATTGGAATTAGGCTACACCTTC. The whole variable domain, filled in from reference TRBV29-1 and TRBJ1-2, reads SAVISQKPSRDICQRGTSLTIQCQVDSQVTMMFWYRQQPGQSLTLIATANQGSEATYESGFVIDKFPISRPNLTFSTLTVSNMSPEDSSIYLCSAHLGGLELGYTFGSGTRLTVV.

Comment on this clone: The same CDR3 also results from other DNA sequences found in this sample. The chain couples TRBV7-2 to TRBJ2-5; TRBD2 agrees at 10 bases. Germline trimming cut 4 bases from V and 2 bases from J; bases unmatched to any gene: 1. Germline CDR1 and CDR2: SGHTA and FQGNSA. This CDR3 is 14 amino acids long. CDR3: CASSSTSGQETQYF. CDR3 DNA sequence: TGTGCCAGCAGCTCGACTAGCGGGCAAGAGACCCAGTACTTC.

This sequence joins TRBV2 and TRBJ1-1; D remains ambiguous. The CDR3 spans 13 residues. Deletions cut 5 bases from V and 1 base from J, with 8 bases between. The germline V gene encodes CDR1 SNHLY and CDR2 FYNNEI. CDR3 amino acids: CASSFDTNTEAFF. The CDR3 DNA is TGTGCCAGCAGTTTTGACACGAACACTGAAGCTTTCTTT. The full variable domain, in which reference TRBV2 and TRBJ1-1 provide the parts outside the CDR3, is EPEVTQTPSHQVTQMGQEVILRCVPISNHLYFYWYRQILGQKVEFLVSFYNNEISEKSEIFDDQFSVERPDGSNFTLKIRSTKLEDSAMYFCASSFDTNTEAFFGQGTRLTVV.

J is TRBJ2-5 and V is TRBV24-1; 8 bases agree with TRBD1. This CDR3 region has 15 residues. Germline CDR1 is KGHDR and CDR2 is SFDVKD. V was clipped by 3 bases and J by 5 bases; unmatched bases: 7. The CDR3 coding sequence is TGTGCCACCAGTGATGGGACAGGACCAAGCGAGACCCAGTACTTC. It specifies CATSDGTGPSETQYF.

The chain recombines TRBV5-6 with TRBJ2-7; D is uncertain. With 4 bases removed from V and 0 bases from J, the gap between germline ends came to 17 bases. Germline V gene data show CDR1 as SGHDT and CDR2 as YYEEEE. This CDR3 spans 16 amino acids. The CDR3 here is CASSPQASPSSYEQYF. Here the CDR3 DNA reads TGTGCCAGCAGCCCCCAGGCGAGCCCTAGCTCCTACGAGCAGTACTTC.

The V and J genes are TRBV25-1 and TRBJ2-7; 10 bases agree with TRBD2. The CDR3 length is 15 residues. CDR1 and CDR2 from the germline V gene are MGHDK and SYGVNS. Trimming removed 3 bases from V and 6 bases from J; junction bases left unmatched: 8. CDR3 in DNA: TGTGCCAGCAGTGATGTACTAGCGGGATTGGGCGAGCAGTACTTC. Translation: CASSDVLAGLGEQYF.

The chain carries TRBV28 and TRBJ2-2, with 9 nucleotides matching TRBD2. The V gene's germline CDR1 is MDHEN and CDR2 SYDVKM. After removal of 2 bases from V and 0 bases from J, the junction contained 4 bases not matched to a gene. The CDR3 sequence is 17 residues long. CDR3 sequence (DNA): TGTGCCAGCAGTTTAGCTAGCGGGGACTCGAACACCGGGGAGCTGTTTTTT. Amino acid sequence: CASSLASGDSNTGELFF. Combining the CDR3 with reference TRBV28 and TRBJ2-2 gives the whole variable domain DVKVTQSSRYLVKRTGEKVFLECVQDMDHENMFWYRQDPGLGLRLIYFSYDVKMKEKGDIPEGYSVSREKKERFSLILESASTNQTSMYLCASSLASGDSNTGELFFGEGSRLTVL.

CDR3 nucleotides: TGTGCCAGCAGTTTCGTGGGGAGGGAAGCTTTCTTT. It yields the protein CASSFVGREAFF. The rearrangement uses TRBV27 and TRBJ1-1, with D hard to call. Trimming cost V 3 bases and J 8 bases, with 10 bases left between them. CDR3 size: 12 residues. Germline CDR1 and CDR2: MNHEY and SMNVEV (reference sequence).